A single sample is the source of the 17 T cell receptor beta chains below, sequenced in a study of T cells after yellow fever vaccination. TCRdb itself ran the 5' RACE reads through MiXCR, one entry per CDR3 protein. Of hundreds of thousands of distinct CDR3 sequences in the sample, approximately 10% were seen once. The source was PBMCs, collected on the day of the first yellow fever vaccination. These receptors came from a man aged 18 to 30 who received the YFV17D yellow fever vaccine.

The V call is TRBV9, the J call TRBJ2-1, with D perhaps TRBD1 (5 bases). Germline CDR1 reads SGDLS; CDR2 reads YYNGEE. Deletions cut 0 bases from V and 0 bases from J, with 7 bases between. The CDR3 runs 15 residues. The CDR3 nucleotides are TGTGCCAGCAGCGTAGGACAGCTCTCCTACAATGAGCAGTTCTTC. Its protein product is CASSVGQLSYNEQFF.

At least ten counts were recorded for this clonotype. This chain uses TRBV7-2 with TRBJ1-1; D is possibly TRBD1 (6 bases). Germline V gene data show CDR1 as SGHTA and CDR2 as FQGNSA. V lost 1 base, J lost 0 bases, and 12 bases lay in between. CDR3 length equals 16 residues. The CDR3 reads CASSLEGRGMNTEAFF. CDR3 in DNA: TGTGCCAGCAGCTTAGAGGGCAGGGGAATGAACACTGAAGCTTTCTTT.

This clonotype was counted between two and nine times. V usage is TRBV29-1 and J usage is TRBJ2-7; D remains ambiguous. Deletions cut 3 bases from V and 2 bases from J, with 8 bases between. Germline CDR1 reads SQVTM; CDR2 reads ANQGSEA. This CDR3 spans 12 amino acids. CDR3 nucleotides: TGCAGCGTTGAGTCCGGTACCTACGAGCAGTACTTC. Translated, it gives CSVESGTYEQYF.

The sample holds a few counts of this clonotype. The chain recombines TRBV9 with TRBJ2-5, with TRBD2 identical over 11 bases. Germline assignment: CDR1 SGDLS and CDR2 YYNGEE. The CDR3 has 19 amino acids. The V segment lost 0 bases and the J segment 4 bases; nucleotides outside the gene matches: 14. The CDR3 protein is CASSVAPFSGGAGRETQYF. Written as DNA, the CDR3 is TGTGCCAGCAGCGTAGCACCCTTTAGCGGGGGGGCCGGGAGAGAGACCCAGTACTTC.

This clonotype was recorded a few times. The chain recombines TRBV5-5 with TRBJ2-3, with a possible D match to TRBD1 (6 bases). CDR1 and CDR2 from the germline V gene are SGHKS and YYEKEE (reference sequence). The CDR3 runs 16 residues. V shed 4 bases and J shed 0 bases, with 15 bases lying between them. The CDR3 reads CASSPDRIISTDTQYF. CDR3 nucleotide sequence: TGTGCCAGCAGCCCAGACAGGATCATTAGCACAGATACGCAGTATTTT.

This clonotype was seen a handful of times. J is TRBJ1-4 and V is TRBV11-2, with D maybe TRBD1 (6 bases). The CDR3 has 18 residues. CDR1 is SGHAT and CDR2 is FQNNGV in the germline V gene. V was shortened by 0 bases and J by 5 bases, with 19 bases between the two germline ends. The chain's CDR3 is CASSLDLGQGPFNEKLFF. CDR3 DNA: TGTGCCAGCAGCTTAGATCTTGGGCAGGGGCCGTTCAATGAAAAACTGTTTTTT.

There are a few counts of this clonotype. The chain joins TRBV9 to TRBJ2-1; a weak D match, TRBD1 (6 bases). The length of the CDR3 is 16 residues. CDR1 is SGDLS, CDR2 YYNGEE, per germline. V lost 0 bases and J 4 bases, leaving 14 bases between the germline ends. The CDR3 DNA sequence: TGTGCCAGCAGCGTAGGTAGCCAGGGGCGATACAATGAGCAGTTCTTC. Amino acids: CASSVGSQGRYNEQFF.

This clonotype has just a few counts. V is TRBV11-2 and J is TRBJ1-1; D unclear. Germline CDR1 and CDR2: SGHAT and FQNNGV. The CDR3 length is 15 residues. Trimming removed 1 base at V and 5 bases at J, with 14 bases between. The CDR3 is CASSLGMGFGTEAFF. As DNA, the CDR3 is TGTGCCAGCAGCTTAGGTATGGGGTTTGGGACTGAAGCTTTCTTT.

This clonotype was found a few times. This chain joins TRBV5-1 and TRBJ2-5; unclear D gene. Germline V gene sequence: CDR1 SGHRS, CDR2 YFSETQ. The germline V and J ends were trimmed by 2 bases and 1 base, with 9 bases remaining between them. The CDR3 sequence is 14 residues long. In nucleotides, the CDR3 is TGCGCCAGCAGCTTACCAAGCAGCCAAGAGACCCAGTACTTC. It encodes CASSLPSSQETQYF.

Ten or more counts support this clonotype. This chain connects TRBV5-5 to TRBJ2-7, with D unresolved. V shed 0 bases and J shed 2 bases, with 12 bases lying between them. Germline V gene data show CDR1 as SGHKS and CDR2 as YYEKEE (reference sequence). The CDR3 runs 15 residues. The CDR3 region is CASSLGTEMPYEQYV. CDR3 bases: TGTGCCAGCAGCTTGGGGACGGAAATGCCCTACGAGCAGTACGTC.

The V gene is TRBV29-1, the J gene TRBJ2-1, with D perhaps matching TRBD2 (5 bases). This CDR3 has 12 amino acids. Germline-derived CDR1 and CDR2 are SQVTM and ANQGSEA. V was shortened by 6 bases and J by 15 bases, with 21 bases between the two germline ends. CDR3 protein: CSVAKREGFGFF. DNA of the CDR3: TGCAGCGTCGCCAAGAGGGAAGGGTTTGGGTTCTTC.

The chain recombines TRBV6-1 with TRBJ1-5; TRBD1 aligns across 9 bases. Germline values: CDR1 MNHNS, CDR2 SASEGT. The J segment lost 7 bases and the V segment lost 5 bases, leaving 9 bases of the junction unmatched. This CDR3 has 15 residues. Here the CDR3 reads CASSPGQGLRQPQHF. The CDR3 DNA is TGTGCCAGCAGTCCGGGACAGGGATTGAGACAGCCCCAGCATTTT.

This clonotype occurred a few times. This chain uses TRBV6-2 or TRBV6-3 with TRBJ2-5; no reliable D call. The germline V gene has CDR1 MNHEY and CDR2 SVGEGT. The CDR3 is made up of 14 amino acids. Trimming left V 1 base short and J 1 base short, with 7 bases between. CDR3 in DNA: TGTGCCAGCAGTTACTTCGACTCCCAAGAGACCCAGTACTTC. It yields the protein CASSYFDSQETQYF.

This clonotype was counted only a few times. The chain links TRBV4-1 to TRBJ2-6; possible D gene TRBD1, 6 bases. Trimming pared 0 bases from V and 0 bases from J, leaving 21 bases between. CDR1 is MGHRA and CDR2 is YSYEKL in the germline V gene. The CDR3 is 21 amino acids. The CDR3 DNA reads as TGCGCCAGCAGCCAAGAGGGGACAAACCTTCGCCCCCTCTCTGGGGCCAACGTCCTGACTTTC. Residues: CASSQEGTNLRPLSGANVLTF.

This clonotype was seen a handful of times. This chain connects TRBV7-2 to TRBJ1-1; TRBD1 matches 12 bases. CDR1 and CDR2 (germline): SGHTA, FQGNSA. The ends lost 5 bases at V and 1 base at J; junction bases unmatched: 8. CDR3 length: 17 amino acids. The CDR3 DNA reads as TGTGCCAGCAGCCACAGTGGGACAGGGGGCGGGAACACTGAAGCTTTCTTT. Translated: CASSHSGTGGGNTEAFF.

This clonotype was observed a few times. V and J are TRBV2 and TRBJ1-5; maybe TRBD1 (6 bases). The germline V gene encodes CDR1 SNHLY and CDR2 FYNNEI. Trimming took off 2 bases at V and 7 bases at J, with 15 bases between the two ends. This CDR3 comprises 15 residues. The CDR3 bases are TGTGCCAGCAGTGAATTTCAGGGGTACCAGCAGCCCCAGCATTTT. Amino acid sequence: CASSEFQGYQQPQHF.

The chain carries TRBV7-2 and TRBJ1-6, with D unresolved. This CDR3 has 14 amino acids. The V end was cut by 2 bases, the J end by 7 bases, with 9 bases between. The germline V gene has CDR1 SGHTA and CDR2 FQGNSA. CDR3 DNA: TGTGCCAGCAGCTTAATGGCAGAGAATTCACCCCTCCACTTT. Translation gives CASSLMAENSPLHF.